This paragraph reports one T cell receptor (beta chain). Its antigen is undetermined. This sample was included in a study of cytomegalovirus exposure and HLA in healthy donors. Study details: Researchers found that roughly 77% of 398 genotyped donors fell within the Caucasian-associated ancestry cluster. Broader study findings: Most TCR sequences showed up rarely, but some public TCRs showed up in many donors.

The CDR3 is 13 residues long. The V gene end was trimmed by 10 bases and the J gene end by 7 bases; junction bases not matched to a gene: 7. Germline CDR1 is MNHNS and CDR2 is SASEGT. Primers included in the PCR were 60 Vbeta and 13 Jbeta primers. TCRdb keeps only in-frame clones here, not all; method: immunoSEQ multiplex PCR. The listing contains some 23,000 clones. The sequence derives from a male donor in good health and CMV-seropositive. Sequencing was performed on PBMCs. This rearrangement joins TRBV6-1 to TRBJ1-6, with 7 bases that match TRBD1. Here the CDR3 DNA reads TGTGCCACCGGGACAGCCGCCAATTCACCCCTCCACTTT. Translation gives CATGTAANSPLHF.